This T cell receptor (beta chain) was sequenced in a study of blood T cell repertoires in COVID-19. On the study more broadly: Acute-phase and convalescent COVID-19 samples originated in the United States, Italy and Spain. From T cells, B-cell-depleted T cells, or PBMCs came the material, which was cDNA or gDNA.

This CDR3 is built from 16 residues. Per the germline V gene, CDR1 is SEHNR and CDR2 is FQNEAQ (reference sequence). The ends lost 4 bases at V and 9 bases at J; junction bases unmatched: 13. Original handling: Counts of nucleated cells, estimated from reference gene primer amplification, were obtained. Sequencing was performed with immunoSEQ multiplex PCR; in TCRdb, only in-frame clones are kept and a portion is missing. V and J calls and clone size follow that table, whereas D and trimming were derived from the DNA. The data show roughly 290,000 clones, around 91% seen once. The specimen was peripheral blood. The chain combines TRBV7-9 with TRBJ2-1, with 9 bases matching TRBD2. The sequence was obtained from a woman aged 55-75 years with acute or convalescent COVID-19. The CDR3 is CASSSFLAGPTGEQFF. CDR3 in DNA: TGTGCCAGCAGCTCCTTTCTAGCGGGACCGACTGGTGAGCAGTTCTTC. The variable domain in full, completed from reference TRBV7-9 and TRBJ2-1, reads DTGVSQNPRHKITKRGQNVTFRCDPISEHNRLYWYRQTLGQGPEFLTYFQNEAQLEKSRLLSDRFSAERPKGSFSTLEIQRTEQGDSAMYLCASSSFLAGPTGEQFFGPGTRLTVL.